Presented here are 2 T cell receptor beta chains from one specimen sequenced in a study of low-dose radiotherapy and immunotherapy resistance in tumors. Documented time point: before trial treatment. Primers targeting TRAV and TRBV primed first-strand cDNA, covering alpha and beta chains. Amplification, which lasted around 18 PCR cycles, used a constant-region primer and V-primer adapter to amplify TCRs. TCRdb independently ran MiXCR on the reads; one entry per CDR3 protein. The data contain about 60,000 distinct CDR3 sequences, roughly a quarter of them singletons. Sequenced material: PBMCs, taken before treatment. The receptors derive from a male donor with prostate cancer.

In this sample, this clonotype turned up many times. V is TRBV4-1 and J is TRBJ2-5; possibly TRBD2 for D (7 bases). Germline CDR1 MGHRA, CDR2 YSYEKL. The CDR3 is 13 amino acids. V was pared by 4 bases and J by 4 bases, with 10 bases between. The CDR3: CASSRGGVETQYF. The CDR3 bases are TGCGCCAGCAGCCGCGGGGGCGTAGAGACCCAGTACTTC.

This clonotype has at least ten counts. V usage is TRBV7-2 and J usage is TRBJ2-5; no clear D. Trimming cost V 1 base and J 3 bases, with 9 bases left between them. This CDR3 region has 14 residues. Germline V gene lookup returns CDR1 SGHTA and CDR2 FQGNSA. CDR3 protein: CASSLGAGKETQYF. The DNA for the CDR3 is TGTGCCAGCAGCTTAGGGGCTGGGAAAGAGACCCAGTACTTC.